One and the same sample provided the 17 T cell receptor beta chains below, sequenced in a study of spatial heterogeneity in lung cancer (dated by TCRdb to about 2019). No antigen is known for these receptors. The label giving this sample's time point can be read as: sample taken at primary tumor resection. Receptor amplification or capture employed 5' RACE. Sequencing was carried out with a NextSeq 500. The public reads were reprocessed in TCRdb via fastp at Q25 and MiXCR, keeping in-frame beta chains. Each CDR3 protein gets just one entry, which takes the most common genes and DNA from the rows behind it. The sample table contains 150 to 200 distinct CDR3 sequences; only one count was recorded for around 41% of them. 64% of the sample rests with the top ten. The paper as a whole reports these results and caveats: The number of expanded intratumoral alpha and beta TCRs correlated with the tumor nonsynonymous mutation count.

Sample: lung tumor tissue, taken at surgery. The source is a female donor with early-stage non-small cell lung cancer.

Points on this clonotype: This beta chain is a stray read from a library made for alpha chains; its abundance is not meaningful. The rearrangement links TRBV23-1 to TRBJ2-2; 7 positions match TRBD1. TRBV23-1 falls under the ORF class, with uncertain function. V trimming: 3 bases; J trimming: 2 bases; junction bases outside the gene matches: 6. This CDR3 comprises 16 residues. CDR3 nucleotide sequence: TGCGCCAGCAGTCATCAAAGACAGGGAAACACCGGGGAGCTGTTTTTT. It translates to CASSHQRQGNTGELFF.

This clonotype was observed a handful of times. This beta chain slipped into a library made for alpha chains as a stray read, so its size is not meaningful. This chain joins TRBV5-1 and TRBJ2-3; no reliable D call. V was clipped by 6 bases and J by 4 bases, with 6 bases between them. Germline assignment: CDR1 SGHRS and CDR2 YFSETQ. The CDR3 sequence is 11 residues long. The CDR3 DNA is TGCGCCAGCAACTCCGCAGATACGCAGTATTTT. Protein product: CASNSADTQYF.

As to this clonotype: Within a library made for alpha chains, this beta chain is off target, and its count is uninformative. In DNA, the CDR3 is TGCGCCAGCAGCCAATTACAACCCCCAGCGGGGGCCTTCAATGAGCAGTTCTTC. It specifies CASSQLQPPAGAFNEQFF. The V gene is TRBV4-1, the J gene TRBJ2-1, with TRBD2 matching 8 bases. The V gene end was trimmed by 2 bases and the J gene end by 6 bases; junction bases not matched to a gene: 15. Germline loops: CDR1 MGHRA, CDR2 YSYEKL. This CDR3 has 18 amino acids.

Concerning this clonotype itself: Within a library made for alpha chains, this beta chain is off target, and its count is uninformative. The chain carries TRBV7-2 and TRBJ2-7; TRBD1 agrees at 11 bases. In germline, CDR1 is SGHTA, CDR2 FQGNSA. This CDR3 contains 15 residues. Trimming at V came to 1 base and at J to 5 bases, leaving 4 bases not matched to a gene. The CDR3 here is CASSLERTGGHEQYF. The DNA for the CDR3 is TGTGCCAGCAGCTTAGAAAGGACAGGGGGCCACGAGCAGTACTTC.

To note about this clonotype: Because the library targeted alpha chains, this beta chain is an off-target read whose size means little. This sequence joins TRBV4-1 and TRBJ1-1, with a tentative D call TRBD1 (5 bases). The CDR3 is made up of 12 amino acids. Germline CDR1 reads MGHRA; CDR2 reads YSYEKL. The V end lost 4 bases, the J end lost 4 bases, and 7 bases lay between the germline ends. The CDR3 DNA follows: TGCGCCAGCAGCCCAGGGTTCACTGAAGCTTTCTTT. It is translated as CASSPGFTEAFF.

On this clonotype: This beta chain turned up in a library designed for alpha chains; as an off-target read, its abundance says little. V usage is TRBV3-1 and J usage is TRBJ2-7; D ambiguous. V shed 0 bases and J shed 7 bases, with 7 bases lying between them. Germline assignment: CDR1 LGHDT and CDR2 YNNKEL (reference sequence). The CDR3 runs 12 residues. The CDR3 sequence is CASSQEGREQYF. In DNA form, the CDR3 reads TGTGCCAGCAGCCAAGAGGGTCGGGAGCAGTACTTC.

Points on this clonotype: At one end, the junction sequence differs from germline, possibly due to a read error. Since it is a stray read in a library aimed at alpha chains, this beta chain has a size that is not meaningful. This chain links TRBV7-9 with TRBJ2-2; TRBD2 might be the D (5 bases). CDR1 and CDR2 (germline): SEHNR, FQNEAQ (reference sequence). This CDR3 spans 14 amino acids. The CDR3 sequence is CASSLALNTGELFF. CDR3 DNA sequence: TGTGCCAGCAGCCTAGCCTTAAACACCGGGGAGCTGTTTTTT.

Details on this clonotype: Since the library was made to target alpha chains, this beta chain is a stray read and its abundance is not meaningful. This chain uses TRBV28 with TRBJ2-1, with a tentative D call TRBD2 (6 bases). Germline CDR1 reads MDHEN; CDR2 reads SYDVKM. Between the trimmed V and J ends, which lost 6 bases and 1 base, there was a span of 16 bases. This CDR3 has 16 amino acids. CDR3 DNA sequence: TGTGCCAGCAGCCAGGATTGGGGGAGGTCCTACAATGAGCAGTTCTTC. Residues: CASSQDWGRSYNEQFF. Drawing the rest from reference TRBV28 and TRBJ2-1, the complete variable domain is DVKVTQSSRYLVKRTGEKVFLECVQDMDHENMFWYRQDPGLGLRLIYFSYDVKMKEKGDIPEGYSVSREKKERFSLILESASTNQTSMYLCASSQDWGRSYNEQFFGPGTRLTVL.

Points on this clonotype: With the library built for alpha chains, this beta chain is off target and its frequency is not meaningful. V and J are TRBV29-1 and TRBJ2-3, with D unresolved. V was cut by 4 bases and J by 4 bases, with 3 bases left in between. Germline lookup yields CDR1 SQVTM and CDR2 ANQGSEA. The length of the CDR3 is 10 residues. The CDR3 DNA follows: TGCAGCGTTGGAGCAGATACGCAGTATTTT. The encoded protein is CSVGADTQYF.

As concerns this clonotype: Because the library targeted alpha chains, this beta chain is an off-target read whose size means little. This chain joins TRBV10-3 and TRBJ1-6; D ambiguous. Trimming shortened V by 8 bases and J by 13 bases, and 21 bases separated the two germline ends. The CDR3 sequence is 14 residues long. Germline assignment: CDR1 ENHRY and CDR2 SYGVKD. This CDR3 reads CAIWDGGRSLPLHF. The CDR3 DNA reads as TGTGCCATCTGGGATGGAGGGCGAAGTTTGCCCCTCCACTTT.

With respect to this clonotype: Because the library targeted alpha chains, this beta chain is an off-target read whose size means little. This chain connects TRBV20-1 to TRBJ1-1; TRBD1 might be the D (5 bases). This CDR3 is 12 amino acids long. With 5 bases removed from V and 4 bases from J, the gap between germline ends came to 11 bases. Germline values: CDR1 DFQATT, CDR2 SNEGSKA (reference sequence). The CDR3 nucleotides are TGCAGTGCTGGGGGAGTAGGCACTGAAGCTTTCTTT. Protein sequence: CSAGGVGTEAFF.

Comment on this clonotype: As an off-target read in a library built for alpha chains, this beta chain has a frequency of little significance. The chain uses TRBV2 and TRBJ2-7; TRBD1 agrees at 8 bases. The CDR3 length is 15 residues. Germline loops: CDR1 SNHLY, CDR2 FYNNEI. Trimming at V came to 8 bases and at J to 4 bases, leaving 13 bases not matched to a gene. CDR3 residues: CASETGAGGGYEQYF. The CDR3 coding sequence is TGTGCCAGCGAAACTGGGGCAGGGGGCGGTTACGAGCAGTACTTC.

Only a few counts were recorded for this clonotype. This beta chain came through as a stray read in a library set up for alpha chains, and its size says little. DNA of the CDR3: TGTGCCAGCAGCTCGGACAGGGATTCACCCCTCCACTTT. Translation: CASSSDRDSPLHF. The chain couples TRBV11-2 to TRBJ1-6, with 8 bases matching TRBD1. From germline, CDR1 is SGHAT and CDR2 FQNNGV. J gave up 8 bases and V 4 bases, and 1 base lay outside the gene matches. This CDR3 has 13 amino acids. Based on the CDR3 plus reference TRBV11-2 and TRBJ1-6, the full variable domain is EAGVAQSPRYKIIEKRQSVAFWCNPISGHATLYWYQQILGQGPKLLIQFQNNGVVDDSQLPKDRFSAERLKGVDSTLKIQPAKLEDSAVYLCASSSDRDSPLHFGNGTRLTVT.

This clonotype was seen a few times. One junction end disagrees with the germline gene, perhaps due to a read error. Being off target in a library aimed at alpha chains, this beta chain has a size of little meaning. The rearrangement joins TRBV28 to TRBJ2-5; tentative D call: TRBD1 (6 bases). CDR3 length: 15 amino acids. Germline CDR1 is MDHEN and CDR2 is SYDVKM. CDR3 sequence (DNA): TGTGCCAGCAGCTTATCCGGACAGCCCCGAGAGACCCAGTACTTC. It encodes CASSLSGQPRETQYF.

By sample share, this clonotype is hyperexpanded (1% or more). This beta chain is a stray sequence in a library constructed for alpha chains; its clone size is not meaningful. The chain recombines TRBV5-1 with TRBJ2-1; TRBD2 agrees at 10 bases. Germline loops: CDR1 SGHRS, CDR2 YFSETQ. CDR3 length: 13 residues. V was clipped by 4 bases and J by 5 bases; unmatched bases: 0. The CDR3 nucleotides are TGCGCCAGCAGCGGACTAGCGGACAATGAGCAGTTCTTC. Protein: CASSGLADNEQFF.

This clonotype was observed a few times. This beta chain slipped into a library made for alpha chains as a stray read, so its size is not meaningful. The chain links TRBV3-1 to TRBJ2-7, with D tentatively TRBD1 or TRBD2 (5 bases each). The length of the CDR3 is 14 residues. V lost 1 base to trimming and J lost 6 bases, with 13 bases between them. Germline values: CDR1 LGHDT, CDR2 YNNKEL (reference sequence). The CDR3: CASSQGGINAEQYF. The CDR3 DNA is TGTGCCAGCAGCCAAGGGGGGATTAACGCCGAGCAGTACTTC.

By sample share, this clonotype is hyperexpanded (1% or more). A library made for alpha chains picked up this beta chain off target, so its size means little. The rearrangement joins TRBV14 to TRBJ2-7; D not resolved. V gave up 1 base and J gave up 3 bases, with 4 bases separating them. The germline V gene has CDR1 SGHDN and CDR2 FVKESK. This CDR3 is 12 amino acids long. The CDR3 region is CASSQAIYEQYF. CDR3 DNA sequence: TGTGCCAGCAGCCAAGCCATCTACGAGCAGTACTTC. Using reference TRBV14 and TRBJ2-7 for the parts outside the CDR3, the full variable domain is EAGVTQFPSHSVIEKGQTVTLRCDPISGHDNLYWYRRVMGKEIKFLLHFVKESKQDESGMPNNRFLAERTGGTYSTLKVQPAELEDSGVYFCASSQAIYEQYFGPGTRLTVT.